This is a list of T cell receptor beta chains from one sample in a study of cytomegalovirus exposure and HLA in healthy donors. TCRdb's table, derived via immunoSEQ multiplex PCR, lists solely in-frame clones and lacks some. The sample holds 200,000 or so clones, around four fifths seen once. The sample taken for sequencing was PBMCs. These receptors originate from a woman aged 18-30 years in good health and CMV-seronegative. The CDR3 runs from the conserved cysteine through the conserved F or W. Each record gives: CDR3 DNA, CDR3 protein, D gene, J gene, clone size, V gene. D genes are given only for firm matches. Clone size is stated in some rows and not others, as once, few, many or a class when expanded.

cdr3_nt: TGCGCCAGCAGCCAAGAAAGGCGGTCGGGGACAGGCTTAAATGAGCAGTTCTTC; cdr3_aa: CASSQERRSGTGLNEQFF; d_call: TRBD1; j_call: TRBJ2-1; clone_size: -; v_call: TRBV4-1
cdr3_nt: TGTGCCAGCTCACCCACAGGGGGTAATGGATACGAGCAGTACTTC; cdr3_aa: CASSPTGGNGYEQYF; d_call: TRBD1; j_call: TRBJ2-7; clone_size: -; v_call: TRBV18
cdr3_nt: TGTGCCTGGACGGGAGGACAGTTCTATGGCTACACCTTC; cdr3_aa: CAWTGGQFYGYTF; d_call: -; j_call: TRBJ1-2; clone_size: -; v_call: TRBV30
cdr3_nt: TGTGCCAGCCAACCGGACATCAAGAACACTGAAGCTTTCTTT; cdr3_aa: CASQPDIKNTEAFF; d_call: -; j_call: TRBJ1-1; clone_size: -; v_call: TRBV18
cdr3_nt: TGTGCCAGCAGCTCCCCGGGGAGCAGGGGTGGGGACGAGCAGTACTTC; cdr3_aa: CASSSPGSRGGDEQYF; d_call: -; j_call: TRBJ2-7; clone_size: -; v_call: TRBV7-8
cdr3_nt: TGTGCCAGCAGTTTCATCGGACAGGGCGGCGAGCAGTACTTC; cdr3_aa: CASSFIGQGGEQYF; d_call: TRBD1; j_call: TRBJ2-7; clone_size: -; v_call: TRBV6-5
cdr3_nt: TGTGCCAGCAGTCTAGGGGCGGGGGGGCGCGCGGAGCAGTACTTC; cdr3_aa: CASSLGAGGRAEQYF; d_call: TRBD2; j_call: TRBJ2-7; clone_size: -; v_call: TRBV27
cdr3_nt: TGTGCCAGCAGCCCGACCCGGACAGGGGGCTTAAATCAGCCCCAGCATTTT; cdr3_aa: CASSPTRTGGLNQPQHF; d_call: TRBD1; j_call: TRBJ1-5; clone_size: -; v_call: TRBV7-8
cdr3_nt: TGTGCCAGCAGCCGACAGGGGGCCTATGAAAAACTGTTTTTT; cdr3_aa: CASSRQGAYEKLFF; d_call: TRBD1; j_call: TRBJ1-4; clone_size: -; v_call: TRBV7-2
cdr3_nt: TGTGCCAGCAGTTTATCGGTCGGGACAGGGACCTACGAGCAGTACTTC; cdr3_aa: CASSLSVGTGTYEQYF; d_call: TRBD1; j_call: TRBJ2-7; clone_size: -; v_call: TRBV27
cdr3_nt: TGCGCCAGCAGCCAAGGGGCCTTCAGGGAGACCCAGTACTTC; cdr3_aa: CASSQGAFRETQYF; d_call: -; j_call: TRBJ2-5; clone_size: -; v_call: TRBV4-1
cdr3_nt: TGTGCCAGCAGCTTGGGGACAGGGCCCTATGGCTACACCTTC; cdr3_aa: CASSLGTGPYGYTF; d_call: TRBD1; j_call: TRBJ1-2; clone_size: once; v_call: TRBV5-4
cdr3_nt: TGTGCCAGCAGTTGGGGGCAAGCGGGAGGGCACAATGAGCAGTTCTTC; cdr3_aa: CASSWGQAGGHNEQFF; d_call: TRBD2; j_call: TRBJ2-1; clone_size: -; v_call: TRBV27
cdr3_nt: TGCGCCAGCAGTGGTCAGGGCGCATATAGCAATCAGCCCCAGCATTTT; cdr3_aa: CASSGQGAYSNQPQHF; d_call: -; j_call: TRBJ1-5; clone_size: -; v_call: TRBV10-2
cdr3_nt: TGTGCCAGTAGTTTTCCCGGGACAGGGATCTATGGCTACACCTTC; cdr3_aa: CASSFPGTGIYGYTF; d_call: TRBD1; j_call: TRBJ1-2; clone_size: -; v_call: TRBV19
cdr3_nt: TGTGCCTGGAGTGTACTAACGAGTAGTAGCTACGAGCAGTACTTC; cdr3_aa: CAWSVLTSSSYEQYF; d_call: -; j_call: TRBJ2-7; clone_size: -; v_call: TRBV30
cdr3_nt: TGTGCCAGCAGCCCGAGGGACTTCCCGAAGGAAAAACTGTTTTTT; cdr3_aa: CASSPRDFPKEKLFF; d_call: -; j_call: TRBJ1-4; clone_size: -; v_call: TRBV5-4
cdr3_nt: TGTGCCAGCAGCTTCGGGACAGTATACACTGAAGCTTTCTTT; cdr3_aa: CASSFGTVYTEAFF; d_call: TRBD1; j_call: TRBJ1-1; clone_size: -; v_call: TRBV11-2
cdr3_nt: TGTGCCAGCAGTGAACGAGGCCCTACGTTAGCCAAAAACATTCAGTACTTC; cdr3_aa: CASSERGPTLAKNIQYF; d_call: -; j_call: TRBJ2-4; clone_size: -; v_call: TRBV6-1
cdr3_nt: TGTGCCGGATGGGCATCCTCCTATAATGAGCAGTTCTTC; cdr3_aa: CAGWASSYNEQFF; d_call: -; j_call: TRBJ2-1; clone_size: -; v_call: TRBV30
cdr3_nt: TGTGCCAGCTCATCGCGACAGGGGGATAACTATGGCTACACCTTC; cdr3_aa: CASSSRQGDNYGYTF; d_call: TRBD1; j_call: TRBJ1-2; clone_size: -; v_call: TRBV18